The 9 T cell receptor beta chains presented below share a single source sample, sequenced in a study of T cell responses to AZD1222 COVID-19 vaccine. Using immunoSEQ multiplex PCR, the repertoire was profiled, and TCRdb retains in-frame clones only, with some absent. Of under 150,000 clones listed, approximately 93% are singletons. The starting material was peripheral blood, obtained on day 0 of AZD1222 vaccination. Receptor source: an adult in good health.

This clone was counted a single time. V usage is TRBV27 and J usage is TRBJ1-5; TRBD1 matches at 9 bases. CDR1 MNHEY and CDR2 SMNVEV come from the germline V gene (reference sequence). The ends lost 5 bases at V and 0 bases at J; junction bases unmatched: 11. The CDR3 loop spans 18 amino acids. This CDR3 reads CASSSTGTGLFSNQPQHF. DNA for the CDR3: TGTGCCAGCAGTAGTACCGGGACAGGGCTCTTTAGCAATCAGCCCCAGCATTTT.

V is TRBV12-3 or TRBV12-4 and J is TRBJ2-7; D may be TRBD2 (6 bases). The CDR3 has 13 residues. Trimming shortened V by 7 bases and J by 2 bases, and 12 bases separated the two germline ends. CDR3 in DNA: TGTGCCAGCACTCCGGGACTCCCCTACGAGCAGTACTTC. The encoded protein is CASTPGLPYEQYF.

The J gene is TRBJ1-3, the V gene TRBV3-1 (or the pseudogene TRBV3-2); D remains unclear. Germline V gives CDR1 LGHDT, CDR2 YNNKEL (reference sequence). CDR3 size: 13 residues. Trimming cost V 4 bases and J 4 bases, with 8 bases left between them. DNA for the CDR3: TGTGCCAGCAGCCCCCAACCCGGAAACACCATATATTTT. It specifies CASSPQPGNTIYF.

This rearrangement joins TRBV18 to TRBJ1-1; D possibly corresponds to TRBD1 (5 bases). This CDR3 has 18 residues. CDR1 is KGHSH and CDR2 is LQKENI in the germline V gene. Trimming cost V 3 bases and J 0 bases, with 20 bases left between them. The CDR3 DNA reads as TGTGCCAGCTCACCGGGGCAGGGAAACCTATGGATGAACACTGAAGCTTTCTTT. Encoded protein: CASSPGQGNLWMNTEAFF.

This sequence joins TRBV19 and TRBJ2-2, with D perhaps matching TRBD1 or TRBD2 (5 bases each). The CDR3 runs 16 residues. Germline-derived CDR1 and CDR2 are LNHDA and SQIVND (reference sequence). V was clipped by 8 bases and J by 5 bases, with 21 bases between them. The CDR3 spells CASFGPGPDFTGELFF. CDR3 in DNA: TGTGCCAGTTTCGGACCGGGACCAGATTTTACCGGGGAGCTGTTTTTT.

V usage is TRBV29-1 and J usage is TRBJ2-3; TRBD2 agrees at 10 bases. The V and J ends lost 6 bases and 3 bases, in that order; junction bases with no gene match: 3. Germline CDR1 is SQVTM and CDR2 is ANQGSEA. The CDR3 runs 13 residues. The CDR3 bases are TGCAGCGTGAGCGGGAGGGCAACAGATACGCAGTATTTT. Translating gives CSVSGRATDTQYF.

The CDR3 coding sequence is TGTGCCAGCAGCTTAGTGGCAAGACTAGCGGGGTACAATGAGCAGTTCTTC. It encodes CASSLVARLAGYNEQFF. The chain recombines TRBV7-8 with TRBJ2-1; TRBD2 aligns across 11 bases. The CDR3 is 17 amino acids. The V gene's germline CDR1 is SGHVS and CDR2 FQNEAQ. Germline trimming cut 1 base from V and 4 bases from J; bases unmatched to any gene: 6.

This rearrangement joins TRBV9 to TRBJ2-1, with 9 positions matching TRBD2. In germline, CDR1 is SGDLS, CDR2 YYNGEE. The CDR3 spans 16 residues. Trimming took 1 base from V and 4 from J; bases not matched to a gene: 6. The CDR3 sequence: CASSVPQTSGYNEQFF. CDR3 sequence (DNA): TGTGCCAGCAGCGTACCCCAGACTAGCGGATACAATGAGCAGTTCTTC. The full variable domain, rest sourced from reference TRBV9 and TRBJ2-1, is DSGVTQTPKHLITATGQRVTLRCSPRSGDLSVYWYQQSLDQGLQFLIQYYNGEERAKGNILERFSAQQFPDLHSELNLSSLELGDSALYFCASSVPQTSGYNEQFFGPGTRLTVL.

The chain is built from TRBV4-2 and TRBJ2-7, with D possibly being TRBD1 or TRBD2 (6 bases each). The CDR3 totals 13 residues. CDR1 LGHNA and CDR2 YNFKEQ come from the germline V gene. Trimming left V 4 bases short and J 5 bases short, with 12 bases between. CDR3 amino acids: CASSLLGGHEQYF. As DNA, the CDR3 is TGTGCCAGCAGCCTTTTAGGGGGGCACGAGCAGTACTTC.